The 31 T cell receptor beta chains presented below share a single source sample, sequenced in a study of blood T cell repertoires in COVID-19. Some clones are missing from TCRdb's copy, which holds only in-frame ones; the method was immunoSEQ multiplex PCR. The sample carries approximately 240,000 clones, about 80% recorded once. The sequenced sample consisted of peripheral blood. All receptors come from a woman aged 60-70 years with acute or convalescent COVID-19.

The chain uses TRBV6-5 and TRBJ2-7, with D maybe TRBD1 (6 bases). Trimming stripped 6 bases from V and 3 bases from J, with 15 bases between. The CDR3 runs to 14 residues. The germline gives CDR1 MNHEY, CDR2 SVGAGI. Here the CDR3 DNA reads TGTGCCAGCAGCCCCGGGACATTTGTCTACGAGCAGTACTTC. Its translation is CASSPGTFVYEQYF.

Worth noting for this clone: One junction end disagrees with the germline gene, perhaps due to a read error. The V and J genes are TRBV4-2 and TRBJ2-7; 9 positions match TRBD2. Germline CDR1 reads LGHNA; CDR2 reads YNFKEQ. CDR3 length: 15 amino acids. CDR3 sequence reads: CARSRGTRGGDEQYF. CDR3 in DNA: TGTGCCCGCAGCCGGGGGACTCGCGGGGGGGACGAGCAGTACTTC.

CDR3 bases: TGTGCCAGCAGCTCCCCCATCCCGACTAGCGGGGGGCCTTACTCCACTTGGGCCAACGTCCTGACTTTC. Translation gives CASSSPIPTSGGPYSTWANVLTF. The gene calls are TRBV9 and TRBJ2-6, with 13 bases matching TRBD2. This CDR3 is 23 amino acids long. Germline-derived CDR1 and CDR2 are SGDLS and YYNGEE. The V gene end was trimmed by 4 bases and the J gene end by 5 bases; junction bases not matched to a gene: 24.

The CDR3 bases are TGTGCCAGCAGCGGTATAATGACAGGGGGCTACTCACCCCTCCACTTT. It is translated as CASSGIMTGGYSPLHF. V gene TRBV27 combines with J gene TRBJ1-6; 10 bases are shared with TRBD1. The V gene end was trimmed by 6 bases and the J gene end by 10 bases; junction bases not matched to a gene: 12. This CDR3 is 16 amino acids long. CDR1 is MNHEY, CDR2 SMNVEV, per germline (reference sequence).

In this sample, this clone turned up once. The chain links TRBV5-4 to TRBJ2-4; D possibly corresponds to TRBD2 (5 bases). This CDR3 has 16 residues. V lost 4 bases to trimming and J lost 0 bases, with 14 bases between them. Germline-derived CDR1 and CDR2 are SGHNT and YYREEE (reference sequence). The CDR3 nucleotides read TGTGCCAGCAGCCCTGGACTCCTCCTAGCCAAAAACATTCAGTACTTC. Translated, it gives CASSPGLLLAKNIQYF.

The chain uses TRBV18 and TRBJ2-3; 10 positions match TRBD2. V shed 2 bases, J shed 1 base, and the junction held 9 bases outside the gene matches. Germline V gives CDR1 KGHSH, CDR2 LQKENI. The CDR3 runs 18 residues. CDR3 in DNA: TGTGCCAGCTCACCATGGGATTCTAGCGGGGGACGCACAGATACGCAGTATTTT. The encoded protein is CASSPWDSSGGRTDTQYF.

CDR3 amino acids: CASSTGTGWNTEAFF. Written as DNA, the CDR3 is TGTGCCAGCAGCACTGGGACAGGTTGGAACACTGAAGCTTTCTTT. The V call is TRBV7-9, the J call TRBJ1-1, with 8 bases aligning to TRBD1. CDR1 is SEHNR and CDR2 is FQNEAQ in the germline V gene (reference sequence). V shed 5 bases, J shed 1 base, and the junction held 6 bases outside the gene matches. The CDR3 loop spans 15 amino acids.

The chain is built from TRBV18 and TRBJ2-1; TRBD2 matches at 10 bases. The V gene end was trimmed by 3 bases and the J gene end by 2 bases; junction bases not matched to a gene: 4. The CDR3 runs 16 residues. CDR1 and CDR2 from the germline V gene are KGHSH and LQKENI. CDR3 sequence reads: CASSPGLAITYNEQFF. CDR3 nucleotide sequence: TGTGCCAGCTCACCGGGACTAGCGATCACCTACAATGAGCAGTTCTTC.

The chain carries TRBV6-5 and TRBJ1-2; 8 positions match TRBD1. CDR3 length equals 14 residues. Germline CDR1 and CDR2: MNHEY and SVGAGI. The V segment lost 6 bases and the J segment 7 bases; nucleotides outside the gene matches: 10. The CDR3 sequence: CASRTQGVFFGYTF. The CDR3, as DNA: TGTGCCAGCAGAACACAGGGGGTCTTTTTTGGCTACACCTTC.

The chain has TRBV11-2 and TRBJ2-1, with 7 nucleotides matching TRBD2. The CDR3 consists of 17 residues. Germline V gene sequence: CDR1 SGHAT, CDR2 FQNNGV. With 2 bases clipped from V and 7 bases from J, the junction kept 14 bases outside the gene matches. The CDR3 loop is CASSLKGGASRTNEQFF. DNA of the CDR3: TGTGCCAGCAGCTTAAAGGGAGGGGCTAGCAGGACGAATGAGCAGTTCTTC. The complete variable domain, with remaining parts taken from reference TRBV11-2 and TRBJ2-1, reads EAGVAQSPRYKIIEKRQSVAFWCNPISGHATLYWYQQILGQGPKLLIQFQNNGVVDDSQLPKDRFSAERLKGVDSTLKIQPAKLEDSAVYLCASSLKGGASRTNEQFFGPGTRLTVL.

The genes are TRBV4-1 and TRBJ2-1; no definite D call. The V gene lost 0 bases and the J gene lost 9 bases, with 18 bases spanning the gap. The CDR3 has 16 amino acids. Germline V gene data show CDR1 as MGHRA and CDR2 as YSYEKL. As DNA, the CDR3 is TGCGCCAGCAGCCAAGATGGCGGTGGTAAGTTACCTGAGCAGTTCTTC. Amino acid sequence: CASSQDGGGKLPEQFF.

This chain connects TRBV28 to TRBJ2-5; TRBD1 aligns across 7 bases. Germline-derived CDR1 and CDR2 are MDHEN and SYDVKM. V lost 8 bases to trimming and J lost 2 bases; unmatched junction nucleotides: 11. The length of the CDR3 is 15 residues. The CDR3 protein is CASWAGGKGQETQYF. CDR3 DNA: TGTGCCAGCTGGGCAGGGGGTAAAGGGCAAGAGACCCAGTACTTC.

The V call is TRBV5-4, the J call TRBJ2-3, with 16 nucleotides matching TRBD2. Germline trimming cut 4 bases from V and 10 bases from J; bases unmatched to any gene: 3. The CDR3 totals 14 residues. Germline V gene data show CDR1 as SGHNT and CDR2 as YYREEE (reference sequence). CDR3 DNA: TGTGCCAGCAGCGCGGGACTAGCGGGGGGGTCGCAGTATTTT. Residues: CASSAGLAGGSQYF.

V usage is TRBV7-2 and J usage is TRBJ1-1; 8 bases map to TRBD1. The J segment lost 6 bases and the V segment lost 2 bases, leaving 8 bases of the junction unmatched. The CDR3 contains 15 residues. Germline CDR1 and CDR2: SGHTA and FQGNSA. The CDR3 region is CASSLKAGGTAEAFF. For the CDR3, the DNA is TGTGCCAGCAGCTTAAAGGCAGGGGGCACGGCTGAAGCTTTCTTT.

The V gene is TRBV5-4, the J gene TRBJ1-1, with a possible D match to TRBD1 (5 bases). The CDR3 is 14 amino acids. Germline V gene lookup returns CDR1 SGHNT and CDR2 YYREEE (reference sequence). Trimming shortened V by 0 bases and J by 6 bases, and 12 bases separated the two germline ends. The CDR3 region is CASSLELLGAEAFF. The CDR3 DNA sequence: TGTGCCAGCAGCTTGGAACTGTTAGGGGCTGAAGCTTTCTTT. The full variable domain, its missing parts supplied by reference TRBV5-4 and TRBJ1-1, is ETGVTQSPTHLIKTRGQQVTLRCSSQSGHNTVSWYQQALGQGPQFIFQYYREEENGRGNFPPRFSGLQFPNYSSELNVNALELDDSALYLCASSLELLGAEAFFGQGTRLTVV.

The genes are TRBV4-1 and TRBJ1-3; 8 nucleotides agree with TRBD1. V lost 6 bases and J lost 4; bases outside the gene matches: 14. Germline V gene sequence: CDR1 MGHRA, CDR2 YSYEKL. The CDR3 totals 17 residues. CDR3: CASSEQGVSGQGNTIYF. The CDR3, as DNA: TGCGCCAGCAGTGAACAGGGGGTCTCGGGACAGGGAAACACCATATATTTT.

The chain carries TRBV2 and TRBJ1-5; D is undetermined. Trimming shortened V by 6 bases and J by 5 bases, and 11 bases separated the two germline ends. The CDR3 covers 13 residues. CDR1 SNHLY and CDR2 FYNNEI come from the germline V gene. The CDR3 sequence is CASRDDMYQPQHF. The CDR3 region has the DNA TGTGCCAGCAGAGACGACATGTATCAGCCCCAGCATTTT. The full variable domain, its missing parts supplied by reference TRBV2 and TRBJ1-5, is EPEVTQTPSHQVTQMGQEVILRCVPISNHLYFYWYRQILGQKVEFLVSFYNNEISEKSEIFDDQFSVERPDGSNFTLKIRSTKLEDSAMYFCASRDDMYQPQHFGDGTRLSIL.

Here the CDR3 DNA reads TGTGCCAGCAGTTACGGGGGGGAGATGAGAGGCTACACCTTC. It encodes CASSYGGEMRGYTF. This chain connects TRBV28 to TRBJ1-2; a weak D match, TRBD1 (5 bases). This CDR3 spans 14 amino acids. In germline, CDR1 is MDHEN, CDR2 SYDVKM. V lost 4 bases to trimming and J lost 8 bases, with 17 bases between them.

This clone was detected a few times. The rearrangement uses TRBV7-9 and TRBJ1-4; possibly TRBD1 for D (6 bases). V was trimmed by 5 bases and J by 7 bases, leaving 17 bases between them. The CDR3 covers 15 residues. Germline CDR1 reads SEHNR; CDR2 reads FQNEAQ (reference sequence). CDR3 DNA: TGTGCCAGCAGCCCTACAGGGAGTTCGGGTGAAAAACTGTTTTTT. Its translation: CASSPTGSSGEKLFF.

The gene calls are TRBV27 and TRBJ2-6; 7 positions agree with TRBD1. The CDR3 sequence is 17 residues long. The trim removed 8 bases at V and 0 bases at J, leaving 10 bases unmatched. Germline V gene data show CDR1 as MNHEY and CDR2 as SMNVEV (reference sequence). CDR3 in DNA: TGTGCCAGCGGGCGACAGGGTTCATTCTCTGGGGCCAACGTCCTGACTTTC. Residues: CASGRQGSFSGANVLTF.

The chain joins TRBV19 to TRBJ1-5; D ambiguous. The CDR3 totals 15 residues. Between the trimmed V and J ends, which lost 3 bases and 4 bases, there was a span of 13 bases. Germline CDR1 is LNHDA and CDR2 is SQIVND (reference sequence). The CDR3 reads CASSINGQMNQPQHF. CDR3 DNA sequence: TGTGCCAGTAGTATTAATGGGCAGATGAATCAGCCCCAGCATTTT.

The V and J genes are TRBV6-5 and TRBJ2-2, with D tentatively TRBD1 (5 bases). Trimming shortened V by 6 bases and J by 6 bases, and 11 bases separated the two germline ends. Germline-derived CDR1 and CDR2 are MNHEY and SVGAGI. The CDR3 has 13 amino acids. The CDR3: CASSLSTAGELFF. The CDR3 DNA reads TGTGCCAGCAGCCTATCGACAGCCGGGGAGCTGTTTTTT.

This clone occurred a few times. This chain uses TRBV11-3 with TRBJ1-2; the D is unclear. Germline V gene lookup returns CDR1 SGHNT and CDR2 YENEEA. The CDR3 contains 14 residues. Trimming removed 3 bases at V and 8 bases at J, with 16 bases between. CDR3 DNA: TGTGCCAGCAGCTTGCAGATTTTGTCGGAGGGCTACACCTTC. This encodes CASSLQILSEGYTF. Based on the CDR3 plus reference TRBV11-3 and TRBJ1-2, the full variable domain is EAGVVQSPRYKIIEKKQPVAFWCNPISGHNTLYWYLQNLGQGPELLIRYENEEAVDDSQLPKDRFSAERLKGVDSTLKIQPAELGDSAVYLCASSLQILSEGYTFGSGTRLTVV.

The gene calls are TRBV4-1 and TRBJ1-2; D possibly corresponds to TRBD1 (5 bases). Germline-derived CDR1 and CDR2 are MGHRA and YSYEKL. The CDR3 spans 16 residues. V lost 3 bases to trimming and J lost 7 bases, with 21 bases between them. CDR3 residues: CASSHLPPGLFGGYTF. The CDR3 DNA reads TGCGCCAGCAGCCACCTCCCTCCGGGACTGTTTGGTGGCTACACCTTC.

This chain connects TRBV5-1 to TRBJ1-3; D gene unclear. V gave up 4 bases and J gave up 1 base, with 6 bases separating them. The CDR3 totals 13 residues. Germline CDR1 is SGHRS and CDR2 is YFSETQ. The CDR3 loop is CASSLNSGNTIYF. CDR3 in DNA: TGCGCCAGCAGCCTAAATTCTGGAAACACCATATATTTT.

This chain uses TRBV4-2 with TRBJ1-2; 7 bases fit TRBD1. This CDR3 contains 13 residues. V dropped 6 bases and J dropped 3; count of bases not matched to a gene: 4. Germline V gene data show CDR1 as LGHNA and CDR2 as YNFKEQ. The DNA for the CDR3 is TGTGCCAGCAGTCCTACAGGGGACTATGGCTACACCTTC. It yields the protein CASSPTGDYGYTF.

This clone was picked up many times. The CDR3 sequence: CATSRDRAVQPQHF. In nucleotides, the CDR3 is TGTGCCACCAGCAGAGACAGGGCGGTACAGCCCCAGCATTTT. The gene calls are TRBV15 and TRBJ1-5, with D perhaps TRBD1 (5 bases). This CDR3 has 14 amino acids. The germline gives CDR1 LNHNV, CDR2 YYDKDF (reference sequence). V lost 0 bases and J lost 7, with 10 bases in between.

For the CDR3, the DNA is TGTGCCAGCAGTTCCAACATCCTTCGGTTGGGGGCGGAAGGCTACACCTTC. Its translation: CASSSNILRLGAEGYTF. This chain uses TRBV27 with TRBJ1-2; weak D call: TRBD1 (6 bases). CDR3 size: 17 residues. Germline lookup yields CDR1 MNHEY and CDR2 SMNVEV (reference sequence). V lost 4 bases, J lost 8 bases, and 26 bases lay in between.

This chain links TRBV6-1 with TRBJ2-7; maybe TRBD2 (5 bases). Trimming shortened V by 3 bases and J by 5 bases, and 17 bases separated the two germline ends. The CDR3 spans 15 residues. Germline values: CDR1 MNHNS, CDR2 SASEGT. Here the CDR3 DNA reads TGTGCCAGCAGTGAGCGCCGGGCTGCCGGGGACGAGCAGTACTTC. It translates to CASSERRAAGDEQYF.

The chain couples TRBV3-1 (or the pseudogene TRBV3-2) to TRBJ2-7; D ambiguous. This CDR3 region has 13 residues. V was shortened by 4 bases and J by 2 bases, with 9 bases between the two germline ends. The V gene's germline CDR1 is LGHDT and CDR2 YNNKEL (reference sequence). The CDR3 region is CASSPSLAYEQYF. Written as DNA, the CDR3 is TGTGCCAGCAGCCCCAGTTTGGCCTACGAGCAGTACTTC.

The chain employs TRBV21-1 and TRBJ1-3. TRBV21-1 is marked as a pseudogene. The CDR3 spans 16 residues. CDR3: CASSKRSHYSGNTIYF. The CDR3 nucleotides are TGTGCCAGCAGCAAACGGTCTCACTACTCTGGAAACACCATATATTTT.